Following are 16 T cell receptor beta chains from one sample sequenced in a study of T cells in Graves' hyperthyroidism and ophthalmopathy. TCR beta CDR3 sequences were amplified from RNA transcripts. The primer set for the first-round RT-PCR of the TCR CDR3 was HTBI. TCRdb reanalysed the multiplex PCR reads using MiXCR and keeps one entry per CDR3 protein. In the table there are under 350,000 distinct CDR3 sequences, approximately 14% of which are singletons. Sequencing was performed on blood. These receptors all stem from a woman in her 40s with Graves' hyperthyroidism.

Only a few counts were recorded for this clonotype. This chain links TRBV6-2 or TRBV6-3 with TRBJ1-2, with a tentative D call TRBD1 (5 bases). Trimming cost V 6 bases and J 5 bases, with 16 bases left between them. The CDR3 spans 14 residues. CDR1 and CDR2 (germline): MNHEY, SVGEGT. The CDR3 DNA follows: TGTGCCAGCAGGGAGCTGGGGCAGGGATATGGCTACACCTTC. Translation gives CASRELGQGYGYTF.

The rearrangement links TRBV5-4 to TRBJ2-5; a weak D match, TRBD2 (6 bases). CDR3 size: 16 residues. The germline CDR1 and CDR2 sequences are SGHNT and YYREEE (reference sequence). V was cut by 5 bases and J by 5 bases, with 22 bases left in between. CDR3 nucleotides: TGTGCCAGCAGTCCCGGGCTAGCGCCAAGAATTGAGACCCAGTACTTC. Residues: CASSPGLAPRIETQYF.

This clonotype was seen ten or more times. This chain joins TRBV27 and TRBJ1-1; D unresolved. The CDR3 is made up of 14 amino acids. Trimming cost V 6 bases and J 7 bases, with 18 bases left between them. Germline CDR1 MNHEY, CDR2 SMNVEV (reference sequence). CDR3 in amino acids: CASRTSRGSSEAFF. CDR3 sequence (DNA): TGTGCCAGCAGGACTTCTAGAGGAAGTAGTGAAGCTTTCTTT.

This clonotype showed up many times. CDR3 sequence: CASSSWDSLLRTEAFF. In nucleotides, the CDR3 is TGTGCCAGCAGCTCTTGGGACAGCCTCTTGAGGACTGAAGCTTTCTTT. The rearrangement uses TRBV7-2 and TRBJ1-1; TRBD1 agrees at 7 bases. V was pared by 4 bases and J by 5 bases, with 13 bases of the junction left unmatched. Germline assignment: CDR1 SGHTA and CDR2 FQGNSA. This CDR3 region has 16 residues. The whole variable domain, remainder taken from reference TRBV7-2 and TRBJ1-1, is GAGVSQSPSNKVTEKGKDVELRCDPISGHTALYWYRQSLGQGLEFLIYFQGNSAPDKSGLPSDRFSAERTGGSVSTLTIQRTQQEDSAVYLCASSSWDSLLRTEAFFGQGTRLTVV.

The CDR3 nucleotides are TGTGCCAGCAGTTTATGGGGCGGGACTACCACAGATACGCAGTATTTT. This codes for CASSLWGGTTTDTQYF. The chain links TRBV28 to TRBJ2-3, with 7 bases aligning to TRBD2. From germline, CDR1 is MDHEN and CDR2 SYDVKM. Unmatched junction bases numbered 5, after V lost 0 bases and J lost 2 bases. This CDR3 contains 16 residues.

This clonotype was seen a handful of times. The chain combines TRBV13 with TRBJ2-7, with TRBD2 as a possible D gene (6 bases). This CDR3 comprises 13 residues. The V end was cut by 5 bases, the J end by 7 bases, with 15 bases between. Per the germline V gene, CDR1 is PRHDT and CDR2 is FYEKMQ (reference sequence). The CDR3 spells CASSPRLEREQYF. CDR3 nucleotide sequence: TGTGCCAGCAGCCCAAGACTAGAACGGGAGCAGTACTTC.

This clonotype was observed many times. This chain joins TRBV6-1 and TRBJ1-3; possibly TRBD1 for D (6 bases). Trimming took 6 bases from V and 2 from J, leaving 17 bases between them. This CDR3 contains 16 residues. The germline V gene has CDR1 MNHNS and CDR2 SASEGT. CDR3 protein: CASSARGGAPGNTIYF. The CDR3 DNA is TGTGCCAGCAGCGCAAGAGGGGGTGCGCCTGGAAACACCATATATTTT.

This clonotype was counted many times. The rearrangement links TRBV7-3 to TRBJ2-7; 7 bases are a match to TRBD2. The V gene end was trimmed by 4 bases and the J gene end by 2 bases; junction bases not matched to a gene: 8. The CDR3 runs to 15 residues. CDR1 is SGHTA, CDR2 FQGTGA, per germline. The CDR3 reads CASSSQGGSAYEQYF. The DNA for the CDR3 is TGTGCCAGCAGCTCCCAGGGCGGGAGTGCCTACGAGCAGTACTTC.

V is TRBV20-1 and J is TRBJ2-7; 15 bases line up with TRBD2. The CDR3 loop spans 13 amino acids. The germline CDR1 and CDR2 sequences are DFQATT and SNEGSKA (reference sequence). This CDR3 is CGGLAGGSLEQYF. The CDR3 DNA sequence: TGCGGGGGACTAGCGGGAGGCTCCCTCGAGCAGTACTTC.

This clonotype was seen ten or more times. The chain combines TRBV18 with TRBJ1-1; D gene uncertain. The germline V and J ends were trimmed by 3 bases and 4 bases, with 6 bases remaining between them. The germline gives CDR1 KGHSH, CDR2 LQKENI. There are 12 residues in the CDR3. CDR3: CASSPGVTEAFF. The DNA for the CDR3 is TGTGCCAGCTCACCGGGCGTCACTGAAGCTTTCTTT.

This clonotype occurred many times. This rearrangement joins TRBV29-1 to TRBJ2-1, with 10 bases lining up with TRBD2. Germline assignment: CDR1 SQVTM and CDR2 ANQGSEA. The V segment lost 5 bases and the J segment 0 bases; nucleotides outside the gene matches: 7. The CDR3 consists of 16 residues. The CDR3 loop reads CSVSSGSPSSYNEQFF. Here the CDR3 DNA reads TGCAGCGTTTCTAGCGGGAGCCCTAGCTCCTACAATGAGCAGTTCTTC.

The chain has TRBV25-1 and TRBJ1-2; 12 positions match TRBD1. The germline V gene has CDR1 MGHDK and CDR2 SYGVNS. V was clipped by 6 bases and J by 8 bases; unmatched bases: 4. The CDR3 loop spans 13 amino acids. The CDR3 DNA is TGTGCCAGCAGCGCCGGGACAGGGGGCGGCTACACCTTC. The encoded protein is CASSAGTGGGYTF.

Ten or more counts support this clonotype. The chain carries TRBV18 and TRBJ2-1; 8 bases line up with TRBD2. With V trimmed by 0 bases and J by 4 bases, 5 bases remained unmatched. Germline V CDR1 and CDR2: KGHSH, LQKENI. CDR3 length: 16 residues. This CDR3 is CASSPPLAGSYNEQFF. The CDR3 coding sequence is TGTGCCAGCTCACCACCCTTAGCGGGAAGTTACAATGAGCAGTTCTTC.

This clonotype showed up many times. The V and J genes are TRBV18 and TRBJ1-4; unclear D gene. The CDR3 length is 15 residues. Germline CDR1 KGHSH, CDR2 LQKENI. The V end was cut by 6 bases, the J end by 8 bases, with 19 bases between. The CDR3 reads CASSAEITGGEKLFF. The DNA of the CDR3 is TGTGCCAGCTCGGCCGAGATTACGGGCGGAGAAAAACTGTTTTTT.

Notes on this clonotype: This may be a read error: a much more frequent sequence differs by one nucleotide. This chain uses TRBV3-1 with TRBJ1-5, with D uncertain. This CDR3 is 14 amino acids long. Looked up from germline, CDR1 is LGHDT and CDR2 is YNNKEL (reference sequence). DNA for the CDR3: TGTGCCAGCGGCCAAGAGTTTAGCTTTCAGCCCCAGCATTTT. Encoded protein: CASGQEFSFQPQHF.

This clonotype was recorded only once. V usage is TRBV2 and J usage is TRBJ2-3; 16 bases match TRBD2. The CDR3 consists of 17 residues. J lost 5 bases, V lost 3 bases, and 5 bases had no gene match. CDR1 SNHLY and CDR2 FYNNEI come from the germline V gene. The CDR3 sequence is CASSDGTSGRAEDTQYF. The CDR3, as DNA: TGTGCCAGCAGTGACGGGACTAGCGGGAGGGCCGAAGATACGCAGTATTTT. The full variable domain, completed using reference TRBV2 and TRBJ2-3, is EPEVTQTPSHQVTQMGQEVILRCVPISNHLYFYWYRQILGQKVEFLVSFYNNEISEKSEIFDDQFSVERPDGSNFTLKIRSTKLEDSAMYFCASSDGTSGRAEDTQYFGPGTRLTVL.